The following is a T cell receptor beta chain sequence with its context. The antigen is undetermined. Using immunoSEQ multiplex PCR, the repertoire was profiled, and TCRdb retains in-frame clones only, with some absent. The table includes 6,600 or so clones, around 87% detected once. The CDR3 has 14 residues. Looked up from germline, CDR1 is MDHEN and CDR2 is SYDVKM. The junction had 6 bases not matched to a gene; V was cut back by 6 bases and J by 2 bases. The data belong to a study of hypomethylating agent response in myelodysplastic syndrome. Study-wide findings and caveats: Shared GLIPH2 clusters possibly recognizing novel MDS antigens remain unconfirmed. No significant post-treatment change in richness, rarefaction diversity or clonality, across all patients or response groups.

This chain links TRBV28 with TRBJ1-2; 7 bases agree with TRBD1. The input for sequencing was bone marrow, taken before or after starting hypomethylating agent treatment for myelodysplastic syndrome (not recorded which). This sequence originates from a human donor with myelodysplastic syndrome. The DNA of the CDR3 is TGTGCCAGCAGATCTAACAGGGGAAACTATGGCTACACCTTC. This translates into CASRSNRGNYGYTF.